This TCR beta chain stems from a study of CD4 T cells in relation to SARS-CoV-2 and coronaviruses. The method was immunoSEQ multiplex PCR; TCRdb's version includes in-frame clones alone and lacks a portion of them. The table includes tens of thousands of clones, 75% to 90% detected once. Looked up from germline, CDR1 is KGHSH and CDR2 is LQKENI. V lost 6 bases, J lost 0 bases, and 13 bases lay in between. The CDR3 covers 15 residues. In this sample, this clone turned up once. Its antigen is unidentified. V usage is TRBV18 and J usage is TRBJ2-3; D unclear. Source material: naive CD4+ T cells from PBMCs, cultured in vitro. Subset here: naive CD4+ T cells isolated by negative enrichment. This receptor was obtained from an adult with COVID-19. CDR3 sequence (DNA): TGTGCCAGCTCGCAGGACGGTGCTAGCACAGATACGCAGTATTTT. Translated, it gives CASSQDGASTDTQYF.